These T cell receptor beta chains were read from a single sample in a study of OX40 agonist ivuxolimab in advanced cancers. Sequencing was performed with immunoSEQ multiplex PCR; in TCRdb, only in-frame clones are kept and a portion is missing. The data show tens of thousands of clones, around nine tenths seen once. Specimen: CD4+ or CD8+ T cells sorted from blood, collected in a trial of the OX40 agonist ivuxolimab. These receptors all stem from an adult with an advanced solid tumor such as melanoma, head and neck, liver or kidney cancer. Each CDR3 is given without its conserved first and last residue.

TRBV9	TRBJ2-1	ASSVGGDSYNEQF
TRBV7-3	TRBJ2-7	ASSSDSSAGSYEQY
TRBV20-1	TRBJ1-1	GYGNTEAF
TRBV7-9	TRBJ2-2	ATPRMDTGELF
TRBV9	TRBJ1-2	ASSVVTGGADGYT
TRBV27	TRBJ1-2	ASSCTGEENYGYT
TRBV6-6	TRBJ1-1	ASSSPGGANTEAF
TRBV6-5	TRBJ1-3	ASSYSGAGNTIY
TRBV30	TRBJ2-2	AWKFSGELF
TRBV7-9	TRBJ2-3	ASSLIGTESY
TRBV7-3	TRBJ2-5	ASSLTGTGVETQY
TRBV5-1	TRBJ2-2	ASSWNTGELF
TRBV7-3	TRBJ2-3	ASSSVAGVTDTQY
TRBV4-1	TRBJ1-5	ASSQGPRGNQPQH
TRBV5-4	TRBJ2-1	ASSSPYNEQF
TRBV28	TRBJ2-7	ASSIPRLAGEHEQY
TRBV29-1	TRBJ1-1	SPRPGGRTTGGLARMTEAF
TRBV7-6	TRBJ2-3	ASSLGTDTQY
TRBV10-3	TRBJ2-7	AIRPGQSYEQY
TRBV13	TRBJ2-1	ASSRISSYNEQF
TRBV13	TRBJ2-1	ASSLARDNEQF
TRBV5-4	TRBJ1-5	ASSADPNQPQH
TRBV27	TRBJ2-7	ASSFQGGYEQY
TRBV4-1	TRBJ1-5	ASSQGPYSNQPQH
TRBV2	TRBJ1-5	ASSAFTVGQPQH
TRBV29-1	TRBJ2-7	SVEKGLAGEQY
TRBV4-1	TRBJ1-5	ASGANQPQH
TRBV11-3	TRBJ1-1	ASSFRGGTEAF
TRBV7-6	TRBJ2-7	ASSFAPNKPNSYEQY
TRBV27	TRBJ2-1	ASSLSAGLAGVDEQF
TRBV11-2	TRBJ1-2	ASSFGSGYT
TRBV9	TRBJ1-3	ASSDPDSSGNTIY
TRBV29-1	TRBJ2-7	SVDWTDTSGRYEQY
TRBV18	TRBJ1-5	ASCRDRDQPQH
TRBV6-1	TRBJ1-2	ASSERVETGLFRNYGYT
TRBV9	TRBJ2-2	ASSVLNGELF
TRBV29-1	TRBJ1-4	SVGLSNEKLF
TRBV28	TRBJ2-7	ASKKRQGAGYEQY
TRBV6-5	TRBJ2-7	ASGGTTYEQY
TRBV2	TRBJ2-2	ASSGYTSNTGELF